The sequence of this T cell receptor beta chain was determined in a study of T cells after yellow fever vaccination. In the study overall: Preparation used SMART-Seq v4 Ultra Low Input for the low-cell-number fractions. Study observations and caveats: Post-booster reappearance was seen for most primary-vaccination clones (96% CD4, 75% to 90% CD8).

Universal primer sites and UMIs were introduced during 5'RACE template-switching synthesis of TCR cDNA. TCRdb reprocessed the 5' RACE reads with MiXCR, giving one entry per CDR3 protein. The repertoire consists of 60,000 to 85,000 distinct CDR3 sequences, with around 7% occurring once and the leading ten covering about 40%. In this sample, this clonotype turned up a few times. The target antigen is unknown. The sequencing here drew on CD8+ T cells sorted from PBMCs, taken around 45 days after the first yellow fever vaccination. The sequence was obtained from a man younger than 30 who received the YFV17D yellow fever vaccine.

The CDR3 nucleotides are TGTGCCAGCAGCTTGTTCGAGCGGGGGAACACTGAAGCTTTCTTT. It translates to CASSLFERGNTEAFF. The genes are TRBV5-4 and TRBJ1-1, with D uncertain. This CDR3 region has 15 residues. CDR1 and CDR2 from the germline V gene are SGHNT and YYREEE (reference sequence). V was cut by 1 base and J by 1 base, with 11 bases left in between.